This entry lists 13 T cell receptor beta chains sequenced from one sample in a study of blood T cell repertoires in COVID-19. Sequenced by immunoSEQ multiplex PCR; TCRdb stores in-frame clones only, minus some. The sample comprises 140,000 to 150,000 clones, approximately 84% of which are singletons, and less than 3.5% rests with the top ten. The sequencing sample was made of peripheral blood. The receptor source for this set is a human donor with acute or convalescent COVID-19. The donor label of this sample is uncertain.

This chain uses TRBV10-3 with TRBJ1-1; 9 bases line up with TRBD1. The trim removed 2 bases at V and 4 bases at J, leaving 8 bases unmatched. Germline-derived CDR1 and CDR2 are ENHRY and SYGVKD. This CDR3 region has 16 residues. Written as DNA, the CDR3 is TGTGCCATCAGTGAGGCCCCGACAGGGGGAGGCACTGAAGCTTTCTTT. Translated: CAISEAPTGGGTEAFF.

This clone is a singleton in its sample. V is TRBV6-5 and J is TRBJ1-6; 9 positions agree with TRBD1. The CDR3 is 15 residues long. V lost 6 bases to trimming and J lost 6 bases; unmatched junction nucleotides: 6. Germline V gene lookup returns CDR1 MNHEY and CDR2 SVGAGI. The CDR3 coding sequence is TGTGCCAGCAGCTTCGGACAGGGGCTTAATTCACCCCTCCACTTT. Its translation: CASSFGQGLNSPLHF.

The chain joins TRBV7-9 to TRBJ1-1; 10 bases align to TRBD1. Looked up from germline, CDR1 is SEHNR and CDR2 is FQNEAQ (reference sequence). Trimming took 3 bases from V and 4 from J; bases not matched to a gene: 5. The CDR3 runs 15 residues. This CDR3 reads CASSFRTGGATEAFF. DNA for the CDR3: TGTGCCAGCAGCTTTCGGACAGGGGGTGCCACTGAAGCTTTCTTT.

V is TRBV13 and J is TRBJ2-7; TRBD2 aligns across 12 bases. V trimming: 5 bases; J trimming: 4 bases; junction bases outside the gene matches: 6. The CDR3 has 15 residues. Per germline, CDR1 PRHDT and CDR2 FYEKMQ (reference sequence). The DNA for the CDR3 is TGTGCCAGCAGCCACCGACTAGCGGGAGTATACGAGCAGTACGTC. Protein: CASSHRLAGVYEQYV.

The chain uses TRBV28 and TRBJ2-2, with 9 nucleotides matching TRBD2. The CDR3 spans 15 residues. The ends lost 8 bases at V and 3 bases at J; junction bases unmatched: 7. Per the germline V gene, CDR1 is MDHEN and CDR2 is SYDVKM. CDR3 loop: CASGGGRADTGELFF. The CDR3 nucleotides are TGTGCCAGCGGGGGCGGGAGGGCCGACACCGGGGAGCTGTTTTTT.

The CDR3 loop is CASSQDLTGINSPLHF. The CDR3 DNA follows: TGCGCCAGCAGCCAAGATTTGACAGGGATTAATTCACCCCTCCACTTT. The chain carries TRBV4-3 and TRBJ1-6, with 7 bases that match TRBD1. Germline CDR1 and CDR2: LGHNA and YSLEER. The CDR3 spans 16 residues. Losses at the gene ends were 0 bases for V and 6 bases for J; bases not matched to a gene: 5.

The rearrangement uses TRBV5-6 and TRBJ2-7; 7 nucleotides match TRBD1. J gave up 1 base and V 3 bases, and 7 bases lay outside the gene matches. This CDR3 region has 15 residues. CDR1 and CDR2 from the germline V gene are SGHDT and YYEEEE. The CDR3 coding sequence is TGTGCCAGCAGCTGGAGACAGGGCGTATCCTACGAGCAGTACTTC. This translates into CASSWRQGVSYEQYF.

This CDR3 reads CASSMGQIQPQHF. The CDR3 DNA is TGTGCCAGTAGTATGGGACAGATTCAGCCCCAGCATTTT. The chain carries TRBV19 and TRBJ1-5; TRBD1 agrees at 7 bases. V trimming: 3 bases; J trimming: 6 bases; junction bases outside the gene matches: 2. CDR3 size: 13 residues. Per germline, CDR1 LNHDA and CDR2 SQIVND (reference sequence).

The J gene is TRBJ1-2, the V gene TRBV6-2 or TRBV6-3, with D perhaps TRBD1 (6 bases). Germline lookup yields CDR1 MNHEY and CDR2 SVGEGT. The CDR3 spans 15 residues. V gave up 4 bases and J gave up 4 bases, with 16 bases separating them. The DNA for the CDR3 is TGTGCCAGCAGTTCACCGGGACAAAGACCCTATGGCTACACCTTC. This sequence encodes CASSSPGQRPYGYTF.

The chain has TRBV7-2 and TRBJ2-2; 15 bases fit TRBD2. The V segment lost 5 bases and the J segment 0 bases; nucleotides outside the gene matches: 7. The germline V gene has CDR1 SGHTA and CDR2 FQGNSA. CDR3 size: 19 residues. The CDR3 DNA reads as TGTGCCAGCAGCCGGACGGGACTAGCGGGAGGCCCGAACACCGGGGAGCTGTTTTTT. Amino acid sequence: CASSRTGLAGGPNTGELFF.

This clone was detected only once. The CDR3 DNA is TGCGCCAGCAGCTTGGACAACCCGTCCTACAATGAGCAGTTCTTC. Protein product: CASSLDNPSYNEQFF. The genes are TRBV5-1 and TRBJ2-1; D ambiguous. Germline CDR1 and CDR2: SGHRS and YFSETQ. The CDR3 has 15 residues. The V gene lost 0 bases and the J gene lost 1 base, with 8 bases spanning the gap.

This chain uses TRBV6-5 with TRBJ2-5; 11 bases are a match to TRBD2. Germline loops: CDR1 MNHEY, CDR2 SVGAGI. V gave up 0 bases and J gave up 0 bases; unmatched junction bases: 0. The CDR3 spans 16 residues. Here the CDR3 reads CASSYSSGGDQETQYF. The DNA for the CDR3 is TGTGCCAGCAGTTACTCTAGCGGGGGGGACCAAGAGACCCAGTACTTC.

The J gene is TRBJ1-5, the V gene TRBV7-3, with TRBD1 as a possible D gene (6 bases). Trimming pared 3 bases from V and 1 base from J, leaving 10 bases between. CDR1 and CDR2 (germline): SGHTA, FQGTGA. The CDR3 spans 15 residues. As DNA, the CDR3 is TGTGCCAGCAGCTTTCGACAGGAAAGCAATCAGCCCCAGCATTTT. Translation gives CASSFRQESNQPQHF.